This is a list of T cell receptor beta chains from one sample in a study of response to subunit inactivated influenza vaccine. TCRdb redid the calling of the RT-PCR reads with MiXCR, one entry per CDR3 protein. The sample lists some 600,000 distinct CDR3 sequences, roughly 15% occurring once. The source material was PBMCs from blood, sampled about 14 days before vaccination. The receptors originated from a man aged 50-59 years who received an inactivated influenza vaccine. Each CDR3 is given with its conserved first and last residue. Fields, in order: V gene, J gene, clone size, D gene, CDR3 DNA, CDR3 protein. D genes are given only for firm matches. Size values are once, few and many counts, or a class for expanded clones, and some rows have none.

TRBV27	TRBJ2-2	-	TRBD2	TGTGCCAGCAGTTCCCGGGGGGGCTCTGGGGAGCTGTTTTTT	CASSSRGGSGELFF
TRBV12-3/TRBV12-4	TRBJ2-1	few	-	TGTGCCAGCAGTCCTCAGGGGAACAACAATGAGCAGTTCTTC	CASSPQGNNNEQFF
TRBV24-1	TRBJ2-1	many	-	TGTGCCACCAGTGAGTGGCGGGGATACCAGCGGGTCAATGAGCAGTTCTTC	CATSEWRGYQRVNEQFF
TRBV4-3	TRBJ2-3	once	TRBD2	TGCGCCAGCAGCCAAGGAACTAGCGGGGGAAAAACAGATACGCAGTATTTT	CASSQGTSGGKTDTQYF
TRBV7-6	TRBJ2-2	few	TRBD2	TGTGCCAGCAGCTTACGAGCGGAGGGAGGGTCTTCCCTCCGTCTCTCCGGGGAGCTGTTTTTT	CASSLRAEGGSSLRLSGELFF
TRBV7-9	TRBJ1-1	-	-	TGTGCCAGCAGCTTACCCGCCAGGGGTGTTACTGAAGCTTTCTTT	CASSLPARGVTEAFF
TRBV7-2	TRBJ1-1	few	-	TGTGCCAGCAGCTTAGTCAGGGCTTCGACTGAAGCTTTCTTT	CASSLVRASTEAFF
TRBV4-1	TRBJ2-7	few	-	TGCGCCAGCAGCCAAGATCAGGATTTCTACGAGCAGTACTTC	CASSQDQDFYEQYF
TRBV20-1	TRBJ2-3	-	-	TGCAGTGCAAGAGTGGGGGCCACCTTCACAGATACGCAGTATTTT	CSARVGATFTDTQYF
TRBV5-1	TRBJ2-1	many	TRBD2	TGCGCCAGCAGAGCTAGCGGGTCCTACAATGAGCAGTTCTTC	CASRASGSYNEQFF
TRBV2	TRBJ1-2	many	-	TGTGCCAGCAGGGATCCTAACTATGGCTACACCTTC	CASRDPNYGYTF
TRBV15	TRBJ2-7	few	TRBD2	TGTGCCACCAGCAGGGGACTAGCCGAGAGCGGGGTCTACGAGCAGTACTTC	CATSRGLAESGVYEQYF
TRBV11-2	TRBJ2-3	-	-	TGTGCCAGCAGCTCACCGGGAGACACAGATACGCAGTATTTT	CASSSPGDTDTQYF
TRBV20-1	TRBJ2-3	few	TRBD1	TGCAGTGCTAGACCTTTGGGACAGGGGGCCGCAGATACGCAGTATTTT	CSARPLGQGAADTQYF
TRBV28	TRBJ1-5	-	-	TGTGCCAGCACCGCCGGGACGTTGAATCAGCCCCAGCATTTT	CASTAGTLNQPQHF
TRBV3-1	TRBJ1-4	few	-	TGTGCCAGCAGCCAAGAGAGCCTACAGGGCTCTAATGAAAAACTGTTTTTT	CASSQESLQGSNEKLFF
TRBV5-5	TRBJ2-7	-	-	TGTGCCAGCAACGACCCGGGCATACGTACTTACGAGCAGTACTTC	CASNDPGIRTYEQYF
TRBV24-1	TRBJ2-3	few	TRBD1	TGTGCCACCAGTGATTTCCCCGGGACAGCTAGCACAGATACGCAGTATTTT	CATSDFPGTASTDTQYF
TRBV10-3	TRBJ1-1	-	-	TGTGCCATCAGTGAGTACGGGAACACTGAAGCTTTCTTT	CAISEYGNTEAFF
TRBV20-1	TRBJ2-1	-	TRBD2	TGCAGTGCTATTGGGCGGGAGGGTCCCACCTACAATGAGCAGTTCTTC	CSAIGREGPTYNEQFF
TRBV6-2/TRBV6-3	TRBJ2-7	-	-	TGTGCCAGCAGTTACCGTGCGGATCGGAGCTCCTACGAGCAGTACTTC	CASSYRADRSSYEQYF
TRBV9	TRBJ2-7	-	TRBD2	TGTGCCAGCAGCGTTGGTACAGCGGGAGGCTCCTACGAGCAGTACTTC	CASSVGTAGGSYEQYF
TRBV20-1	TRBJ2-7	many	TRBD2	TGCAGTGCTAGACGGGCTAGCGGGAGGTTCTACGAGCAGTACTTC	CSARRASGRFYEQYF
TRBV9	TRBJ2-3	-	TRBD2	TGTGCCAGCAGCGTAGGGGCAGCGGGGGATCTAGATACGCAGTATTTT	CASSVGAAGDLDTQYF
TRBV7-9	TRBJ2-7	few	-	TGTGCCAGCAGCTCCTCAGGGGGGTGGTCCTACGAGCAGTACTTC	CASSSSGGWSYEQYF
TRBV10-3	TRBJ2-7	-	TRBD1	TGTGCCATCTGGAGGGGACAGGGTTACGAGCAGTACTTC	CAIWRGQGYEQYF
TRBV18	TRBJ2-7	few	TRBD1	TGTGCCAGCTCACCAGGAGGGACAGGTACCGACGAGCAGTACTTC	CASSPGGTGTDEQYF
TRBV7-8	TRBJ2-5	many	-	TGTGCCAGCAGCTTAGGATATACAGGGAGCCAAGAGACCCAGTACTTC	CASSLGYTGSQETQYF
TRBV3-1	TRBJ2-5	-	TRBD1	TGTGCCAGCAGCCAAGGTTTGAGGGGGCGGGAGACCCAGTACTTC	CASSQGLRGRETQYF
TRBV28	TRBJ2-2	-	-	TGTGCCAGCAGCCCACTGGGAGGGGAGCTGTTTTTT	CASSPLGGELFF
TRBV27	TRBJ1-4	few	TRBD1	TGTGCCAGCAGCCGACGCGGGGACAGGGCCTTAGAAAAACTGTTTTTT	CASSRRGDRALEKLFF
TRBV27	TRBJ1-2	-	TRBD1	TGTGCCAGCAGTACCCTGGGACAGGGTAGCTATGGCTACACCTTC	CASSTLGQGSYGYTF
TRBV11-2	TRBJ2-1	many	TRBD2	TGTGCCAGCAGCTTAGAAAGCGGGGATGAGCAGTTCTTC	CASSLESGDEQFF